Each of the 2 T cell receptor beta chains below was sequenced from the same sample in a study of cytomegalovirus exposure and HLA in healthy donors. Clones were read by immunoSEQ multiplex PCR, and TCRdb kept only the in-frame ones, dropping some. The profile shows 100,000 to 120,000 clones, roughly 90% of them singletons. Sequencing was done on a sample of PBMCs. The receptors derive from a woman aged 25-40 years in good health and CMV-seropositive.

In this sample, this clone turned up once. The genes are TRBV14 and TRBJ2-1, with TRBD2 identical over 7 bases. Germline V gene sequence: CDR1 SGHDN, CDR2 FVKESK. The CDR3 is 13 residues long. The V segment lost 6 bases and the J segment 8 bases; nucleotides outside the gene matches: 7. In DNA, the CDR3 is TGTGCCAGCAGTCGGACTAGTTGGGATGAGCAGTTCTTC. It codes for CASSRTSWDEQFF.

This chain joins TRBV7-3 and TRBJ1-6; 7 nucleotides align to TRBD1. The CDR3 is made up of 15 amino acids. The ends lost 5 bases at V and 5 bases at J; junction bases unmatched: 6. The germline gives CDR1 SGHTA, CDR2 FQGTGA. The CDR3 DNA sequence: TGTGCCAGCAGCGCCTCGACAGGGAATAATTCACCCCTCCACTTT. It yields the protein CASSASTGNNSPLHF.